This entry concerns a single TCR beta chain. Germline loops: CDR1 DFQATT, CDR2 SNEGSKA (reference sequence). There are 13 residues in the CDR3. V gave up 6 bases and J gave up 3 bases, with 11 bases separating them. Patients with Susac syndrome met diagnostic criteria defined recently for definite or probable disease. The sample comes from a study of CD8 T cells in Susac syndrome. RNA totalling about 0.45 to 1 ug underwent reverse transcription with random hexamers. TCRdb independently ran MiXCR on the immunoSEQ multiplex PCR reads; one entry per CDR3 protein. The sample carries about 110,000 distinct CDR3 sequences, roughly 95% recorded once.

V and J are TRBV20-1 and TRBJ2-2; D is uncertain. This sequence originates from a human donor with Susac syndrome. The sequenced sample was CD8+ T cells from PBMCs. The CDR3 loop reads CSAQGPDTGELFF. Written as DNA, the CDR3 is TGCAGTGCCCAAGGGCCAGACACCGGGGAGCTGTTTTTT.